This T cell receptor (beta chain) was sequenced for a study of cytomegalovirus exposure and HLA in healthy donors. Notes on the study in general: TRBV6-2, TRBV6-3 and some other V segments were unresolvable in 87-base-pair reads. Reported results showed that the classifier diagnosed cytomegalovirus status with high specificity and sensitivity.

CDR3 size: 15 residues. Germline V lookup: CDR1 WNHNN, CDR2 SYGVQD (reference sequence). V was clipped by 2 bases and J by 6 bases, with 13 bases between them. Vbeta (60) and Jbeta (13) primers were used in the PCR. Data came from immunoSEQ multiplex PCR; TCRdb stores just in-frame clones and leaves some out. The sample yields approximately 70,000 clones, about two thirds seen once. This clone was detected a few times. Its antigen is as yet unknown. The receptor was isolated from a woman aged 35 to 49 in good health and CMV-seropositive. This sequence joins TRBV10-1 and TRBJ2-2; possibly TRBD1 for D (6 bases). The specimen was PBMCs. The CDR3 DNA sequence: TGCGCCAGCAGTGAGCCCGGGACACCCTCCGGGGAGCTGTTTTTT. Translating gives CASSEPGTPSGELFF.